This T cell receptor (beta chain) emerged from a study of blood T cell repertoires in COVID-19. Study as a whole: Samples representing acute and convalescent COVID-19 were sourced from the United States, Italy and Spain.

This CDR3 has 18 amino acids. Unmatched junction bases numbered 17, after V lost 6 bases and J lost 7 bases. Germline V lookup: CDR1 MNHEY, CDR2 SVGEGT. This clone was detected a few times. Sequencing used immunoSEQ multiplex PCR; TCRdb keeps in-frame clones, though not all of them. The data hold about 94,000 clones, with around 74% observed a single time. The genes are TRBV6-2 or TRBV6-3 and TRBJ2-1; 11 nucleotides match TRBD2. The specimen was peripheral blood. The sequence derives from a man between 65 and 85 years old with COVID-19, enrolled during active disease. This CDR3 is CASSGLGTSGAGTNEQFF. CDR3 sequence (DNA): TGTGCCAGCAGCGGACTTGGGACTAGCGGAGCCGGGACAAATGAGCAGTTCTTC.